The 21 T cell receptor beta chains in this list originate from one sample, sequenced in a study of T cells in Graves' hyperthyroidism and ophthalmopathy. There were TCR beta CDR3 regions amplified from RNA transcripts. A first-round RT-PCR of the TCR CDR3 used the HTBI primer set. A single record per CDR3 protein comes from TCRdb applying MiXCR to the multiplex PCR reads. The data show about 380,000 distinct CDR3 sequences, 18% seen once. Sequences were obtained from blood. The receptors here all came from a young man with Graves' ophthalmopathy.

In the case of this clonotype: A read error may explain this, as a much larger clone is one base away. The gene calls are TRBV12-3 or TRBV12-4 and TRBJ2-2, with D tentatively TRBD2 (6 bases). This CDR3 region has 17 residues. DNA for the CDR3: TGTGCCAGCAGCAAAGACAATGGCGGGACTGCCACCCGGGAGCTGTTTTTT. Translation: CASSKDNGGTATRELFF.

This clonotype was seen ten or more times. V gene TRBV7-3 combines with J gene TRBJ1-1; D call uncertain. This CDR3 spans 13 amino acids. The germline gives CDR1 SGHTA, CDR2 FQGTGA. Trimming left V 6 bases short and J 3 bases short, with 11 bases between. For the CDR3, the DNA is TGTGCCAGCAGTTTGAGCAGAGACACTGAAGCTTTCTTT. Its translation is CASSLSRDTEAFF.

This clonotype occurred many times. The rearrangement joins TRBV3-1 to TRBJ1-1, with D possibly being TRBD1 (6 bases). This CDR3 is 15 amino acids long. Deletions cut 2 bases from V and 7 bases from J, with 17 bases between. The V gene's germline CDR1 is LGHDT and CDR2 YNNKEL (reference sequence). CDR3 nucleotides: TGTGCCAGCAGCCAAAGCAGGCTGAGGGGGGGTGAAGCTTTCTTT. It specifies CASSQSRLRGGEAFF.

This sequence joins TRBV7-3 and TRBJ1-5, with D possibly matching TRBD1 (5 bases). Germline values: CDR1 SGHTA, CDR2 FQGTGA. Deletions cut 2 bases from V and 3 bases from J, with 14 bases between. The CDR3 extends over 16 amino acids. The CDR3 nucleotides are TGTGCCAGCAGCTTACCCCACGACAGTCCCAATCAGCCCCAGCATTTT. Residues: CASSLPHDSPNQPQHF.

There are many counts of this clonotype. CDR3 sequence (DNA): TGTGCCAGCTCCCCCTGGCTAGCGGGGGGGACAGATACGCAGTATTTT. The encoded protein is CASSPWLAGGTDTQYF. This sequence joins TRBV2 and TRBJ2-3; 12 bases align to TRBD2. The CDR3 covers 16 residues. Trimming cost V 8 bases and J 3 bases; bases outside gene matches: 9. CDR1 is SNHLY and CDR2 is FYNNEI in the germline V gene.

This clonotype was seen repeatedly, ten times or more. This chain connects TRBV5-1 to TRBJ1-2, with D tentatively TRBD1 (5 bases). V lost 0 bases, J lost 8 bases, and 11 bases lay in between. Germline V gene sequence: CDR1 SGHRS, CDR2 YFSETQ. CDR3 length: 13 amino acids. The CDR3 region has the DNA TGCGCCAGCAGCTTGGCGGGGGAGGACGGCTACACCTTC. Its translation is CASSLAGEDGYTF.

This clonotype has a handful of counts. This chain connects TRBV29-1 to TRBJ1-2; the D is unclear. The length of the CDR3 is 12 residues. From germline, CDR1 is SQVTM and CDR2 ANQGSEA. As DNA, the CDR3 is TGCGCCGTCGAGCCACTGGACTATGGCTACACCTTC. It translates to CAVEPLDYGYTF.

The chain is built from TRBV14 and TRBJ2-7, with 7 positions matching TRBD1. Germline lookup yields CDR1 SGHDN and CDR2 FVKESK. The J segment lost 3 bases and the V segment lost 1 base, leaving 6 bases of the junction unmatched. This CDR3 contains 15 residues. CDR3 DNA sequence: TGTGCCAGCAGCCAAGGCTGGACAGGTTTCTACGAGCAGTACTTC. Residues: CASSQGWTGFYEQYF.

CDR3 DNA: TGTGCCAGCAGTGGTCTAGCGGGATTCTCCTACGAGCAGTACTTC. Its protein is CASSGLAGFSYEQYF. V gene TRBV27 combines with J gene TRBJ2-7; 9 bases are a match to TRBD2. The CDR3 is 15 residues long. V shed 5 bases, J shed 0 bases, and the junction held 5 bases outside the gene matches. CDR1 MNHEY and CDR2 SMNVEV come from the germline V gene (reference sequence).

This chain links TRBV18 with TRBJ2-7; 9 bases agree with TRBD1. The CDR3 contains 17 residues. The J segment lost 5 bases and the V segment lost 0 bases, leaving 11 bases of the junction unmatched. Germline values: CDR1 KGHSH, CDR2 LQKENI. CDR3 DNA sequence: TGTGCCAGCTCACCACCGGAACCGGGACAGGGTAGACACGAGCAGTACTTC. It yields the protein CASSPPEPGQGRHEQYF.

This clonotype was counted only a few times. The V call is TRBV5-1, the J call TRBJ1-2; 11 bases are a match to TRBD1. This CDR3 comprises 17 residues. V gave up 1 base and J gave up 3 bases; unmatched junction bases: 8. CDR1 and CDR2 (germline): SGHRS, YFSETQ. The CDR3 bases are TGCGCCAGCAGCTTGAGGTACTGGACAGGGGGCGACTATGGCTACACCTTC. Translation gives CASSLRYWTGGDYGYTF.

The sample holds many counts of this clonotype. This chain links TRBV11-2 with TRBJ2-1, with no clear D. V was shortened by 5 bases and J by 8 bases, with 10 bases between the two germline ends. Germline V CDR1 and CDR2: SGHAT, FQNNGV. This CDR3 has 12 residues. CDR3: CASSPLNYEQFF. CDR3 nucleotide sequence: TGTGCCAGCAGCCCTCTTAACTATGAGCAGTTCTTC.

This clonotype was picked up many times. V gene TRBV15 combines with J gene TRBJ2-6; D is perhaps TRBD2 (6 bases). The CDR3 covers 16 residues. Deletions cut 0 bases from V and 2 bases from J, with 8 bases between. Germline CDR1 reads LNHNV; CDR2 reads YYDKDF (reference sequence). CDR3 bases: TGTGCCACCAGCAGAGATGTAGCGGCTGGGGCCAACGTCCTGACTTTC. It specifies CATSRDVAAGANVLTF.

This clonotype was picked up many times. The V and J genes are TRBV20-1 and TRBJ2-5; D is perhaps TRBD1 or TRBD2 (5 bases each). CDR1 DFQATT and CDR2 SNEGSKA come from the germline V gene (reference sequence). V was trimmed by 6 bases and J by 5 bases, leaving 13 bases between them. The CDR3 contains 12 residues. The CDR3 loop is CSATGALETQYF. CDR3 DNA sequence: TGCAGTGCAACCGGGGCTTTGGAGACCCAGTACTTC.

The chain is built from TRBV24-1 and TRBJ2-6; no firm D call. V lost 1 base and J lost 0, with 6 bases in between. CDR1 is KGHDR, CDR2 SFDVKD, per germline. The CDR3 has 16 amino acids. The CDR3 nucleotides are TGTGCCACCAGTGATTTTACCAGCTCTGGGGCCAACGTCCTGACTTTC. Protein sequence: CATSDFTSSGANVLTF.

The rearrangement links TRBV6-2 or TRBV6-3 to TRBJ2-2; 13 nucleotides match TRBD2. There are 17 residues in the CDR3. CDR1 is MNHEY, CDR2 SVGEGT, per germline. The J segment lost 6 bases and the V segment lost 2 bases, leaving 6 bases of the junction unmatched. CDR3 sequence (DNA): TGTGCCAGCAGTTACCCCTCGACTAGCGGGGGGCCCGGGGAGCTGTTTTTT. The encoded protein is CASSYPSTSGGPGELFF.

This clonotype was recorded at least ten times. J is TRBJ1-5 and V is TRBV11-2; 10 nucleotides line up with TRBD1. The ends lost 1 base at V and 7 bases at J; junction bases unmatched: 7. Looked up from germline, CDR1 is SGHAT and CDR2 is FQNNGV. This CDR3 region has 16 residues. In nucleotides, the CDR3 is TGTGCCAGCAGCTTAGGGGGGACAGGGGTTGGGCAGCCCCAGCATTTT. Its translation is CASSLGGTGVGQPQHF.

This clonotype has ten or more counts. The V gene is TRBV28, the J gene TRBJ2-3; a weak D match, TRBD2 (5 bases). CDR1 is MDHEN, CDR2 SYDVKM, per germline. Deletions cut 3 bases from V and 3 bases from J, with 16 bases between. CDR3 size: 16 residues. The CDR3 protein is CASSFLDSLGTDTQYF. As DNA, the CDR3 is TGTGCCAGCAGTTTCCTGGACTCGCTGGGTACAGATACGCAGTATTTT.

This clonotype was observed a handful of times. The CDR3 nucleotides read TGTGCCAGCAGCGTACCGGGACTAGGAACAGATACGCAGTATTTT. Protein sequence: CASSVPGLGTDTQYF. This chain uses TRBV9 with TRBJ2-3; TRBD2 agrees at 8 bases. Germline assignment: CDR1 SGDLS and CDR2 YYNGEE. This CDR3 spans 15 amino acids. The J segment lost 3 bases and the V segment lost 1 base, leaving 4 bases of the junction unmatched.

In this sample, this clonotype turned up many times. The chain links TRBV28 to TRBJ1-2; 10 positions agree with TRBD1. The CDR3 contains 14 residues. V gave up 5 bases and J gave up 3 bases; unmatched junction bases: 3. Germline assignment: CDR1 MDHEN and CDR2 SYDVKM. This CDR3 reads CASSRDRGHYGYTF. In DNA, the CDR3 is TGTGCCAGCAGTAGGGACAGGGGCCACTATGGCTACACCTTC.

The table lists this clonotype with a few counts. This chain joins TRBV6-1 and TRBJ1-5; a weak D match, TRBD1 (6 bases). Germline CDR1 is MNHNS and CDR2 is SASEGT. The CDR3 is 16 residues long. The V end was cut by 5 bases, the J end by 5 bases, with 19 bases between. DNA for the CDR3: TGTGCCAGCAGTTTCGGGGGGGGCCGGGGGGATCAGCCCCAGCATTTT. As protein: CASSFGGGRGDQPQHF.